The 7 T cell receptor beta chains listed next were all sequenced from one sample in a study of human T cells and chemical hapten exposure (dated by TCRdb to 2020 to 2023). Explained via the paper, the time point label denotes: patch test 3, about 24 weeks after DPC sensitization. The intended sense of this specimen's treatment or condition label: therapeutic diphenylcyclopropenone sensitization with weekly scalp DPC. Total RNA was extracted from unfractionated whole blood collected in Tempus Blood RNA tubes. The library was built by means of RACE. The listed sequencing device is NextSeq 500. The public reads were run again by TCRdb, first through fastp at Q25 and then through MiXCR, and only productive beta chains were kept. Rows merge per CDR3 protein into single entries with the most common DNA and genes. In this sample the table shows fewer than 40,000 distinct CDR3 sequences, roughly 13% of which occur a single time. The ten largest clonotypes hold around 2% of the sample.

This specimen was whole blood, taken in connection with sensitization to the hapten diphenylcyclopropenone (DPC). Source of these receptors: a woman aged 40 to 50 with alopecia areata. Some clones in this sample may be carry-over from other donors' samples.

In this sample, this clonotype turned up a few times. The chain has TRBV20-1 and TRBJ2-5, with 7 positions matching TRBD2. J gave up 1 base and V 0 bases, and 5 bases lay outside the gene matches. The germline V gene encodes CDR1 DFQATT and CDR2 SNEGSKA (reference sequence). The CDR3 runs 15 residues. The CDR3 loop reads CSARDLGRAQETQYF. CDR3 sequence (DNA): TGCAGTGCTAGAGATTTAGGGAGGGCCCAAGAGACCCAGTACTTC.

This clonotype was seen at least ten times. The gene calls are TRBV28 and TRBJ1-1; D not resolved. The V end was cut by 5 bases, the J end by 7 bases, with 14 bases between. This CDR3 region has 13 residues. Germline values: CDR1 MDHEN, CDR2 SYDVKM. The CDR3 reads CASSPSPEFEAFF. As DNA, the CDR3 is TGTGCCAGCAGTCCCTCCCCCGAGTTTGAAGCTTTCTTT.

Only one count was recorded for this clonotype. The J gene is TRBJ2-7, the V gene TRBV28; D may be TRBD1 (6 bases). Trimming shortened V by 6 bases and J by 4 bases, and 16 bases separated the two germline ends. There are 14 residues in the CDR3. CDR1 is MDHEN and CDR2 is SYDVKM in the germline V gene. CDR3 DNA sequence: TGTGCCAGCAGGGGTATAGGGGGTGGGTACGAGCAGTACTTC. This codes for CASRGIGGGYEQYF.

This chain links TRBV3-1 with TRBJ2-3; 9 nucleotides line up with TRBD1. V shed 3 bases and J 5 bases; nucleotides not matched to a gene: 3. Germline CDR1 and CDR2: LGHDT and YNNKEL (reference sequence). This CDR3 has 14 residues. The CDR3 bases are TGTGCCAGCAGCCAGGGGACAGGGATAGATACGCAGTATTTT. Amino acid sequence: CASSQGTGIDTQYF.

This clonotype was counted many times. This sequence joins TRBV5-1 and TRBJ2-5; D might be TRBD1 (6 bases). V was pared by 6 bases and J by 5 bases, with 23 bases between. CDR1 and CDR2 from the germline V gene are SGHRS and YFSETQ. This CDR3 comprises 16 residues. The DNA for the CDR3 is TGCGCCAGCACAACACAGGGCGCCCCGGTCCGGGAGACCCAGTACTTC. Residues: CASTTQGAPVRETQYF.

This clonotype has at least ten counts. The chain links TRBV7-2 to TRBJ2-7; D call uncertain. V was clipped by 2 bases and J by 6 bases, with 17 bases between them. Germline V gene sequence: CDR1 SGHTA, CDR2 FQGNSA. This CDR3 is 15 amino acids long. The CDR3 loop is CASSLPPQDHIEQYF. The CDR3 DNA follows: TGTGCCAGCAGCTTACCACCCCAGGACCATATCGAGCAGTACTTC.

In DNA form, the CDR3 reads TGTGCCAGCAGCCTTTTCAGGGTTGACACTGAAGCTTTCTTT. Its protein product is CASSLFRVDTEAFF. The rearrangement uses TRBV7-2 and TRBJ1-1, with D possibly matching TRBD1 (5 bases). Trimming removed 5 bases at V and 3 bases at J, with 13 bases between. The CDR3 is 14 amino acids. Germline V lookup: CDR1 SGHTA, CDR2 FQGNSA.